The TCR beta chain under discussion was sequenced for a study of cytomegalovirus exposure and HLA in healthy donors. Using immunoSEQ multiplex PCR, the repertoire was profiled, and TCRdb retains in-frame clones only, with some absent. The table lists about 88,000 clones, more than 70% of them singletons. V was clipped by 5 bases and J by 3 bases; unmatched bases: 1. The CDR3 extends over 12 amino acids. Germline V gene data show CDR1 as MDHEN and CDR2 as SYDVKM. This sequence joins TRBV28 and TRBJ2-7, with TRBD1 matching 7 bases. Sequenced sample: PBMCs. The clonotype originates from a woman aged 18-29 years in good health and CMV-seropositive. CDR3 loop: CASSRGLYEQYF. CDR3 in DNA: TGTGCCAGCAGTAGGGGGCTCTACGAGCAGTACTTC.